This T cell receptor beta chain was profiled in a study of cytomegalovirus exposure and HLA in healthy donors. At the level of the study: HLA-typed donors contributed some 85 million unique TCRs, which were held in an early data release. Study-level findings and limits: A link between a missense DCLRE1C variant and TCR beta V- and J-gene trimming emerged from a later analysis.

The PCR was carried out with 60 Vbeta primers and 13 Jbeta primers. The method was immunoSEQ multiplex PCR; TCRdb's version includes in-frame clones alone and lacks a portion of them. The sample carries 150,000 to 200,000 clones, over 75% recorded once. This clone has just a few counts. Its antigen is undetermined. CDR1 SNHLY and CDR2 FYNNEI come from the germline V gene. V dropped 6 bases and J dropped 5; count of bases not matched to a gene: 4. This CDR3 spans 14 amino acids. The receptor comes from a female donor in good health and CMV-seronegative. The sample taken for sequencing was PBMCs. The gene calls are TRBV2 and TRBJ1-4; 9 bases are shared with TRBD1. The CDR3 DNA reads as TGTGCCAGCAGGACCGGACAGGGGAATGAAAAACTGTTTTTT. Encoded protein: CASRTGQGNEKLFF.